This TCR beta chain originates from a study of CD8 T cells in ankylosing spondylitis. This clonotype was counted at least ten times. Antigen specificity is unknown. The ends were cut back, 5 bases at V and 4 bases at J, with 9 bases in the middle. CDR3 size: 13 residues. Germline CDR1 SGHTA, CDR2 FQGNSA. Quantitative molecular-barcoded 5'-RACE generated the TCR beta libraries. TCRdb re-derived calls from the 5' RACE reads in MiXCR, one entry per CDR3 protein. Among a few hundred thousand distinct CDR3 sequences listed, approximately 20% were seen once. Overall study results and limits: Certain motif variants had earlier appeared in reactive arthritis synovial fluid and blood. Blood from ankylosing spondylitis patients appeared to carry a characteristic roughly 8-variant TCR beta motif. Reportedly, matched ankylosing spondylitis synovial fluid was significantly enriched for disease-linked clones. Disease-linked clones had a CD8+ phenotype and relatively low frequency in peripheral blood.

The chain has TRBV7-2 and TRBJ2-1, with D perhaps matching TRBD2 (5 bases). The TCR comes from a male donor with ankylosing spondylitis. Sample: blood, either unsorted or a sorted T cell fraction (not recorded which). The CDR3 DNA reads as TGTGCCAGCAGCCCGGGAAGATACAATGAGCAGTTCTTC. Translation gives CASSPGRYNEQFF.